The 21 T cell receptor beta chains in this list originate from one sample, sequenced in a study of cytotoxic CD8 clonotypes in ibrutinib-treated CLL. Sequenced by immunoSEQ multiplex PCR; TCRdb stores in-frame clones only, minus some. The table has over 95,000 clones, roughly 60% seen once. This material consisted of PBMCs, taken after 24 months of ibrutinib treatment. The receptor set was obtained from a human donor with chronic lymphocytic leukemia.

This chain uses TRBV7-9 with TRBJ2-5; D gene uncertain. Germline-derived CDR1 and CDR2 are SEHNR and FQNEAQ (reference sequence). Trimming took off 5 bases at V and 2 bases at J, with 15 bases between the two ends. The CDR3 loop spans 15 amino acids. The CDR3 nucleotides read TGTGCCAGCAGCCGGTCGGTACAGATACAAGAGACCCAGTACTTC. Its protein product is CASSRSVQIQETQYF.

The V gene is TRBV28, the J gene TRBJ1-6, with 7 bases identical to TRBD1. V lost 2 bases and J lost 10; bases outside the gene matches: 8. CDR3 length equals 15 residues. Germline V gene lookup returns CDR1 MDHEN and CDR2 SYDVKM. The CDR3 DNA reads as TGTGCCAGCAGTTTACAGACAGGGTTAGGATCACCCCTCCACTTT. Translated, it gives CASSLQTGLGSPLHF.

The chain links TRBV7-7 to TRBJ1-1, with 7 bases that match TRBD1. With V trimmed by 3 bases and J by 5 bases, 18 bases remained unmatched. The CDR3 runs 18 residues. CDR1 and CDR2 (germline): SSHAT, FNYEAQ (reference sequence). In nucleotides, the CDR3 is TGTGCCAGCAGCTTTCAGAGGGACAGCCCAGAGGGGCAGACTGAAGCTTTCTTT. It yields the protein CASSFQRDSPEGQTEAFF.

The CDR3 spells CASSLCGYTF. The CDR3 coding sequence is TGTGCCAGCAGTCTTTGTGGCTACACCTTC. The genes are TRBV27 and TRBJ1-2, with D unclear. Germline CDR1 reads MNHEY; CDR2 reads SMNVEV (reference sequence). The V end was cut by 5 bases, the J end by 7 bases, with 5 bases between. The CDR3 contains 10 residues.

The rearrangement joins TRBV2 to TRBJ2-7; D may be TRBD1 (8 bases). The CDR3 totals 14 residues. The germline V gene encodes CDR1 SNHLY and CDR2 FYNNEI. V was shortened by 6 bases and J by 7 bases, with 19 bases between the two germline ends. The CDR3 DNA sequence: TGTGCCAGCAGGCGGGGACAGGACGGGAGGGAGCAGTACTTC. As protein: CASRRGQDGREQYF.

Here the CDR3 DNA reads TGTGCCTGGAGTGTAACCGGGAACACCATATATTTT. Residues: CAWSVTGNTIYF. The chain has TRBV30 and TRBJ1-3; no clear D. The V end lost 0 bases, the J end lost 7 bases, and 7 bases lay between the germline ends. The CDR3 contains 12 residues. The V gene's germline CDR1 is GTSNPN and CDR2 SVGIG (reference sequence).

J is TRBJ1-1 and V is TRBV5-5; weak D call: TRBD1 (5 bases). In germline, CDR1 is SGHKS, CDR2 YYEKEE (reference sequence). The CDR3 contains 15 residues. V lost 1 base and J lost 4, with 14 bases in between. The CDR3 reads CASSLYPTVSTEAFF. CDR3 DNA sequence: TGTGCCAGCAGCTTGTATCCGACAGTCAGCACTGAAGCTTTCTTT.

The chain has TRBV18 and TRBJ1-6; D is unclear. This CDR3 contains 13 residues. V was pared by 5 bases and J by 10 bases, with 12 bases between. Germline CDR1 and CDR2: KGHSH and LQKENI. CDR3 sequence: CASSTRSDSPLHF. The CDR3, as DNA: TGTGCCAGCTCAACCCGGTCTGACTCACCCCTCCACTTT.

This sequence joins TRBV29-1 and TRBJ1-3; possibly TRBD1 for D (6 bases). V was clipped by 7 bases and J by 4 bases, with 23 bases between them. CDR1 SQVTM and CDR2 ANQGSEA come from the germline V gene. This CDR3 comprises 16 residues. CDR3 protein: CSAKLTQTGTGNTIYF. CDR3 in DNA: TGCAGCGCAAAATTGACACAAACAGGGACCGGAAACACCATATATTTT.

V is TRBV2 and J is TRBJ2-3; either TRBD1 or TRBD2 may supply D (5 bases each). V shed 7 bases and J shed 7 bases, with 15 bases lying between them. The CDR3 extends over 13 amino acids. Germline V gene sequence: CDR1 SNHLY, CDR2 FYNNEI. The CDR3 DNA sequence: TGTGCCAGCACCGAGGGGAGAAAAAATACGCAGTATTTT. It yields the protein CASTEGRKNTQYF.

The CDR3 here is CASRGTNTEAFF. The CDR3 coding sequence is TGTGCCAGCCGGGGGACGAACACTGAAGCTTTCTTT. This chain connects TRBV6-6 to TRBJ1-1; D might be TRBD1 (5 bases). The V gene lost 8 bases and the J gene lost 1 base, with 8 bases spanning the gap. Germline V gene lookup returns CDR1 MNHNY and CDR2 SVGAGI (reference sequence). The CDR3 loop spans 12 amino acids.

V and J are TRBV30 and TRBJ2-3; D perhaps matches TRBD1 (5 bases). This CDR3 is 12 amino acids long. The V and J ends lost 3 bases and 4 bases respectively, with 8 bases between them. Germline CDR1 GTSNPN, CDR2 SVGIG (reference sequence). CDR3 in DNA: TGTGCCTGGAGCCCGACAGCAGATACGCAGTATTTT. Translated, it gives CAWSPTADTQYF.

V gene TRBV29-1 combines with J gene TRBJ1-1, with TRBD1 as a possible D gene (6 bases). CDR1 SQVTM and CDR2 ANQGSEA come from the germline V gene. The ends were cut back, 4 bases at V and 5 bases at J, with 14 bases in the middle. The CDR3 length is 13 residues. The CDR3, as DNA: TGCAGCGTTGCTAGGGGGTTCCTAACTGAAGCTTTCTTT. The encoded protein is CSVARGFLTEAFF.

DNA of the CDR3: TGTGCCACCAGCAGGAAAAGAGCGGGACAGGGGGCTGGAGAGCAGTACTTC. The encoded protein is CATSRKRAGQGAGEQYF. This chain links TRBV15 with TRBJ2-7, with TRBD1 matching over 12 bases. CDR1 and CDR2 (germline): LNHNV, YYDKDF (reference sequence). V lost 3 bases, J lost 7 bases, and 13 bases stayed unmatched. The CDR3 extends over 17 amino acids. The full variable domain, in which reference TRBV15 and TRBJ2-7 provide the parts outside the CDR3, is DAMVIQNPRYQVTQFGKPVTLSCSQTLNHNVMYWYQQKSSQAPKLLFHYYDKDFNNEADTPDNFQSRRPNTSFCFLDIRSPGLGDTAMYLCATSRKRAGQGAGEQYFGPGTRLTVT.

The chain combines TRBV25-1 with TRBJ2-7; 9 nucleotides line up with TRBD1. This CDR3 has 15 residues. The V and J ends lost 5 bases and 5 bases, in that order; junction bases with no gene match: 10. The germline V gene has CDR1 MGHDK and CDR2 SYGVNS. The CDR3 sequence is CASSLLSGTGNEQYF. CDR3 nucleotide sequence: TGTGCCAGCAGTTTACTTTCCGGGACAGGGAACGAGCAGTACTTC.

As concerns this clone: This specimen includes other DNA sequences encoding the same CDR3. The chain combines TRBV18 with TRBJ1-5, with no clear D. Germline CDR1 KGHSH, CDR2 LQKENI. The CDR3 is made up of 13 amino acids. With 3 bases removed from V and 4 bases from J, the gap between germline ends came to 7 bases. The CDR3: CASSPGQNQPQHF. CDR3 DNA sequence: TGTGCCAGCTCACCCGGGCAAAATCAGCCCCAGCATTTT.

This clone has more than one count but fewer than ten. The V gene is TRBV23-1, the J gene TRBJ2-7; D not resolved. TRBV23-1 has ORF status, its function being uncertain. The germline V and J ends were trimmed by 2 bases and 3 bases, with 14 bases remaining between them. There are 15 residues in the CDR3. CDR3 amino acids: CASSQPPDLYYEQYF. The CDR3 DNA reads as TGCGCCAGCAGTCAACCCCCCGATCTCTACTACGAGCAGTACTTC.

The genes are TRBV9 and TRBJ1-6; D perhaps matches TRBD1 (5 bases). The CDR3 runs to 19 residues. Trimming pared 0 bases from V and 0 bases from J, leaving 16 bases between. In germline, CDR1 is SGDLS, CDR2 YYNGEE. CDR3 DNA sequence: TGTGCCAGCAGCGTAGAAAGCCAGGGCAATAGCTCCTATAATTCACCCCTCCACTTT. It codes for CASSVESQGNSSYNSPLHF. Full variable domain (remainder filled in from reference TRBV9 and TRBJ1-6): DSGVTQTPKHLITATGQRVTLRCSPRSGDLSVYWYQQSLDQGLQFLIQYYNGEERAKGNILERFSAQQFPDLHSELNLSSLELGDSALYFCASSVESQGNSSYNSPLHFGNGTRLTVT.

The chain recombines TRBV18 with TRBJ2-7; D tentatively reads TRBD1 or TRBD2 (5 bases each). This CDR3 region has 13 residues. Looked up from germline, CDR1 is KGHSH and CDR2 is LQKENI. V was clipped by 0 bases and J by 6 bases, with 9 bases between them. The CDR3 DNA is TGTGCCAGCTCACCACCACCAGGGAGCGAGCAGTACTTC. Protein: CASSPPPGSEQYF.

The CDR3 loop is CASRSKGGAVKEQYF. DNA for the CDR3: TGTGCCAGCAGATCAAAGGGCGGAGCCGTCAAGGAGCAGTACTTC. The rearrangement links TRBV27 to TRBJ2-7; no reliable D call. This CDR3 has 15 residues. CDR1 and CDR2 from the germline V gene are MNHEY and SMNVEV (reference sequence). Between the trimmed V and J ends, which lost 6 bases and 7 bases, there was a span of 22 bases.

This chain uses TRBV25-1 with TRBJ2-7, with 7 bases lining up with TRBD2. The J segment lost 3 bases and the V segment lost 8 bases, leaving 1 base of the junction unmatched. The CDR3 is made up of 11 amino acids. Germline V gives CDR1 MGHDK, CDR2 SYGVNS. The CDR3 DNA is TGTGCCAGCGCGGGGGTCTACGAGCAGTACTTC. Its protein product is CASAGVYEQYF.